A single sample gave rise to the 26 T cell receptor beta chains below, sequenced in a study of graft-versus-host responses after intestinal transplantation. Assay used: immunoSEQ multiplex PCR; TCRdb lists only in-frame clones, some missing. The sample records around 30,000 clones, more than 85% being singletons. The sequencing here drew on PBMCs, taken 66 days after intestinal transplant. Receptors were obtained from a human patient who received an intestinal transplant, so some T cells may come from the graft donor.

This clone was detected only once. The chain uses TRBV18 and TRBJ2-2; 7 bases map to TRBD2. Germline values: CDR1 KGHSH, CDR2 LQKENI. This CDR3 contains 13 residues. V was clipped by 8 bases and J by 6 bases; unmatched bases: 6. The CDR3 reads CASPRTRPGELFF. The CDR3 DNA reads as TGTGCCAGCCCGCGGACTAGGCCCGGGGAGCTGTTTTTT.

The chain combines TRBV7-8 with TRBJ2-1; TRBD2 is a possible D gene (6 bases). Germline V gene data show CDR1 as SGHVS and CDR2 as FQNEAQ. V was cut by 1 base and J by 10 bases, with 23 bases left in between. The CDR3 has 17 amino acids. The CDR3 DNA sequence: TGTGCCAGCAGCTTAGTTGCAGGTAGTATGGAAAGCGGGGAGCAGTTCTTC. It encodes CASSLVAGSMESGEQFF.

The J gene is TRBJ2-7, the V gene TRBV11-2; TRBD2 might be the D (5 bases). The germline gives CDR1 SGHAT, CDR2 FQNNGV. The CDR3 has 14 amino acids. Trimming took 0 bases from V and 4 from J, leaving 10 bases between them. CDR3 protein: CASSLDRGPYEQYF. The CDR3 nucleotides are TGTGCCAGCAGCTTAGATCGGGGTCCTTACGAGCAGTACTTC.

The V and J genes are TRBV10-2 and TRBJ2-1; 10 bases map to TRBD2. Looked up from germline, CDR1 is WSHSY and CDR2 is SAAADI. The trim removed 4 bases at V and 4 bases at J, leaving 1 base unmatched. The CDR3 is 14 residues long. The CDR3 protein is CASSVTSGYNEQFF. CDR3 DNA: TGCGCCAGCAGTGTGACTAGCGGGTACAATGAGCAGTTCTTC.

V is TRBV27 and J is TRBJ2-1, with 12 nucleotides matching TRBD2. This CDR3 region has 16 residues. Germline V gene data show CDR1 as MNHEY and CDR2 as SMNVEV (reference sequence). The V gene end was trimmed by 6 bases and the J gene end by 4 bases; junction bases not matched to a gene: 7. CDR3 bases: TGTGCCAGCAGCACACCCGGGACTAGCGGGTACAATGAGCAGTTCTTC. Its protein product is CASSTPGTSGYNEQFF.

CDR3 sequence: CASSEGSAVYGYTF. Here the CDR3 DNA reads TGTGCCAGCAGTGAAGGGTCCGCCGTCTATGGCTACACCTTC. The chain uses TRBV2 and TRBJ1-2; unclear D gene. The germline V and J ends were trimmed by 1 base and 4 bases, with 10 bases remaining between them. Germline V gives CDR1 SNHLY, CDR2 FYNNEI. The CDR3 spans 14 residues.

To note about this clone: The junction and the germline gene differ at one end; a read error may be behind it. This rearrangement joins TRBV7-6 to TRBJ2-4, with D uncertain. The CDR3 spans 11 residues. Germline CDR1 is SGHVS and CDR2 is FNYEAQ. CDR3 sequence (DNA): TGTGCCAGCAGCTTAGGGACGGTCCTCTATTTC. This gives the protein CASSLGTVLYF.

The CDR3 bases are TGCGCCAGCAGCTTGGTACAGGGCGCCTACGAGCAGTACTTC. This translates into CASSLVQGAYEQYF. V gene TRBV5-1 combines with J gene TRBJ2-7; TRBD1 is a possible D gene (6 bases). The CDR3 is 14 residues long. V lost 0 bases to trimming and J lost 2 bases, with 9 bases between them. Germline-derived CDR1 and CDR2 are SGHRS and YFSETQ.

This clone was seen just once. The chain joins TRBV9 to TRBJ2-7, with TRBD1 matching over 7 bases. The CDR3 runs 16 residues. The V segment lost 3 bases and the J segment 2 bases; nucleotides outside the gene matches: 11. The V gene's germline CDR1 is SGDLS and CDR2 YYNGEE. CDR3 residues: CASSGRRDSHTYEQYF. CDR3 coding DNA: TGTGCCAGCAGCGGGAGAAGGGACAGTCATACCTACGAGCAGTACTTC. Together with reference TRBV9 and TRBJ2-7, the CDR3 gives the full variable domain: DSGVTQTPKHLITATGQRVTLRCSPRSGDLSVYWYQQSLDQGLQFLIQYYNGEERAKGNILERFSAQQFPDLHSELNLSSLELGDSALYFCASSGRRDSHTYEQYFGPGTRLTVT.

In DNA, the CDR3 is TGTGCCAGCAGTTACTCGGGCCGGGAATACGGCTACACCTTC. Amino acid sequence: CASSYSGREYGYTF. The rearrangement joins TRBV6-5 to TRBJ1-2, with unresolved D. The length of the CDR3 is 14 residues. V was shortened by 0 bases and J by 8 bases, with 13 bases between the two germline ends. Looked up from germline, CDR1 is MNHEY and CDR2 is SVGAGI.

CDR3 DNA sequence: TGTGCCAGCAGCCCAACGACGAGTAACGAGCAGTACTTC. This codes for CASSPTTSNEQYF. V is TRBV7-9 and J is TRBJ2-7; no firm D call. Trimming took 5 bases from V and 5 from J, leaving 13 bases between them. Germline CDR1 reads SEHNR; CDR2 reads FQNEAQ (reference sequence). The CDR3 spans 13 residues.

As for this clone: The sample holds other DNA sequences that translate to the same CDR3. V gene TRBV10-2 combines with J gene TRBJ2-5; 11 bases fit TRBD1. The V and J ends lost 8 bases and 1 base, in that order; junction bases with no gene match: 6. This CDR3 has 15 residues. The V gene's germline CDR1 is WSHSY and CDR2 SAAADI. CDR3 region: CASSGTGGIQETQYF. The CDR3 region has the DNA TGCGCCAGCTCGGGGACAGGGGGTATCCAAGAGACCCAGTACTTC.

The rearrangement links TRBV10-3 to TRBJ2-3, with D tentatively TRBD2 (7 bases). This CDR3 has 16 amino acids. The germline V and J ends were trimmed by 0 bases and 2 bases, with 12 bases remaining between them. Germline assignment: CDR1 ENHRY and CDR2 SYGVKD. CDR3 region: CAISESWGGPTDTQYF. Written as DNA, the CDR3 is TGTGCCATCAGTGAGTCGTGGGGGGGCCCCACAGATACGCAGTATTTT.

V and J are TRBV15 and TRBJ2-7; no firm D call. Matching the DNA end better, TRBJ2-5 makes the J call doubtful. From germline, CDR1 is LNHNV and CDR2 YYDKDF (reference sequence). This CDR3 comprises 15 residues. CDR3 nucleotides: TGTGCCACCAGCAGAGAGGACGGTTACCAAGAGACCCAGTACTTC. Translating it yields CATSREDGYQETQYF.

This chain joins TRBV1 and TRBJ2-1; the D call of TRBD2 is as the table states it, not checked on the DNA. TRBV1 is termed a pseudogene. CDR3 size: 15 residues. CDR3 bases: TGCACCAGCAGCCAGATGGGCGGGGGGTACAATGAGCAGTTCTTC. Its translation is CTSSQMGGGYNEQFF.

The V and J genes are TRBV30 and TRBJ2-7; 7 bases are shared with TRBD1. Losses at the gene ends were 6 bases for V and 2 bases for J; bases not matched to a gene: 10. This CDR3 comprises 14 residues. CDR1 is GTSNPN and CDR2 is SVGIG in the germline V gene (reference sequence). CDR3 amino acids: CACIRDRGPYEQYF. The CDR3 DNA sequence: TGTGCCTGTATCCGGGACAGAGGCCCCTACGAGCAGTACTTC.

The J gene is TRBJ2-7, the V gene TRBV28, with 8 bases lining up with TRBD1. There are 13 residues in the CDR3. V lost 10 bases and J lost 3; bases outside the gene matches: 8. The germline V gene has CDR1 MDHEN and CDR2 SYDVKM. CDR3: CATFRGQDYEQYF. CDR3 in DNA: TGTGCCACCTTCAGGGGACAGGACTACGAGCAGTACTTC.

This chain links TRBV4-2 with TRBJ2-2, with TRBD2 matching over 7 bases. Germline CDR1 is LGHNA and CDR2 is YNFKEQ. Unmatched junction bases numbered 7, after V lost 1 base and J lost 8 bases. The CDR3 contains 15 residues. The CDR3 region is CASSQVVRGGGELFF. The CDR3 DNA follows: TGTGCCAGCAGCCAAGTTGTCCGGGGAGGGGGGGAGCTGTTTTTT.

This clone was seen only once. The chain joins TRBV4-2 to TRBJ2-5; 14 positions match TRBD2. The last part of the DNA fits TRBJ2-7 better; the J call may be wrong. From germline, CDR1 is LGHNA and CDR2 YNFKEQ. The CDR3 is 17 amino acids. The CDR3 region has the DNA TGTGCCAGCAGCCAACCGGTGGGACTAGCGGGGGCCTACGAGCAGTACTTC. Translating it yields CASSQPVGLAGAYEQYF.

Note on this clone: In the same sample, other DNA sequences code for this CDR3. This chain joins TRBV29-1 and TRBJ2-7; possibly TRBD1 or TRBD2 for D (6 bases each). The V gene lost 4 bases and the J gene lost 4 bases, with 11 bases spanning the gap. Germline V lookup: CDR1 SQVTM, CDR2 ANQGSEA. This CDR3 spans 12 amino acids. CDR3 protein: CSVVRGPYEQYF. Written as DNA, the CDR3 is TGCAGCGTTGTCCGGGGGCCGTACGAGCAGTACTTC.

This clone has a handful of counts. J is TRBJ1-6 and V is TRBV10-2; D is possibly TRBD1 (5 bases). In germline, CDR1 is WSHSY, CDR2 SAAADI. V was shortened by 3 bases and J by 8 bases, with 8 bases between the two germline ends. The CDR3 runs 13 residues. CDR3 DNA: TGCGCCAGCAGTGATGGGGGGTATTCACCCCTCCACTTT. This codes for CASSDGGYSPLHF.

The CDR3 DNA sequence: TGTGCCAGCTCAAACGGGAGGGTTCTCGCAGATACGCAGTATTTT. Encoded protein: CASSNGRVLADTQYF. The rearrangement links TRBV6-5 to TRBJ2-3; 8 bases are a match to TRBD2. J lost 4 bases, V lost 8 bases, and 11 bases had no gene match. Germline CDR1 and CDR2: MNHEY and SVGAGI. The CDR3 sequence is 15 residues long.

The chain combines TRBV7-2 with TRBJ2-7; maybe TRBD2 (7 bases). From germline, CDR1 is SGHTA and CDR2 FQGNSA. The V gene lost 5 bases and the J gene lost 3 bases, with 20 bases spanning the gap. The CDR3 length is 16 residues. Written as DNA, the CDR3 is TGTGCCAGCAGCCCCCAGCTGGGGGGGCCTTTCTACGAGCAGTACTTC. It translates to CASSPQLGGPFYEQYF. Full variable domain (outside the CDR3, taken from reference TRBV7-2 and TRBJ2-7): GAGVSQSPSNKVTEKGKDVELRCDPISGHTALYWYRQSLGQGLEFLIYFQGNSAPDKSGLPSDRFSAERTGGSVSTLTIQRTQQEDSAVYLCASSPQLGGPFYEQYFGPGTRLTVT.

The chain carries TRBV5-4 and TRBJ1-2; D is uncertain. The germline gives CDR1 SGHNT, CDR2 YYREEE (reference sequence). V lost 3 bases to trimming and J lost 4 bases, with 16 bases between them. The CDR3 has 15 amino acids. The CDR3 DNA follows: TGTGCCAGCAGCTCACCAGAGGGTCCCCTCTATGGCTACACCTTC. Translation: CASSSPEGPLYGYTF.

The chain carries TRBV4-1 and TRBJ2-3; D call uncertain. CDR3 length equals 16 residues. V gave up 0 bases and J gave up 2 bases, with 12 bases separating them. Looked up from germline, CDR1 is MGHRA and CDR2 is YSYEKL. This CDR3 is CASSQESRTPTDTQYF. The CDR3 region has the DNA TGCGCCAGCAGCCAAGAATCCCGGACCCCCACAGATACGCAGTATTTT.

This chain connects TRBV7-7 to TRBJ2-5, with 10 bases fitting TRBD1. V lost 2 bases to trimming and J lost 0 bases; unmatched junction nucleotides: 6. This CDR3 comprises 17 residues. Germline CDR1 and CDR2: SSHAT and FNYEAQ (reference sequence). The CDR3 here is CASSLTLGQGYQETQYF. The CDR3 DNA reads as TGTGCCAGCAGCTTAACACTGGGACAGGGGTACCAAGAGACCCAGTACTTC.